This is a list of T cell receptor beta chains from one sample in a study of blood T cell repertoires in COVID-19. Data came from immunoSEQ multiplex PCR; TCRdb stores just in-frame clones and leaves some out. The sample shows tens of thousands of clones, roughly 85% of them seen only once. The sample consisted of peripheral blood. The receptor set was obtained from a man aged 55 to 70 with acute or convalescent COVID-19. Each CDR3 is given with its conserved first and last residue. The D gene is left open where the match is weak. Expanded clones are given a class, and other clones once, few, many or no size at all.

CDR3	DNA	D	size	J	V
CAISGTGGNQPQHF	TGTGCCATCAGTGGGACAGGGGGTAATCAGCCCCAGCATTTT	TRBD1	once	TRBJ1-5	TRBV10-3
CASSQVHGGYTF	TGCGCCAGCAGTCAAGTCCACGGTGGCTACACCTTC	NA	NA	TRBJ1-2	TRBV23-1
CASSQYGSSYNSPLHF	TGTGCCAGCAGTCAATATGGTAGCTCCTATAATTCACCCCTCCACTTT	NA	NA	TRBJ1-6	TRBV5-6
CASRGTTGNVQPQHF	TGTGCCAGCAGGGGGACGACAGGGAATGTTCAGCCCCAGCATTTT	TRBD1	NA	TRBJ1-5	TRBV2
CASSFGLAGSLKETQYF	TGCGCCAGCAGCTTCGGACTAGCAGGGAGTCTAAAAGAGACCCAGTACTTC	TRBD2	NA	TRBJ2-5	TRBV5-1
CASSPGTGGRDTQYF	TGCGCCAGCAGCCCGGGGACGGGAGGGAGAGATACGCAGTATTTT	TRBD2	once	TRBJ2-3	TRBV5-1
CASSLGPAYEQYF	TGTGCCAGCAGCTTAGGCCCGGCCTACGAGCAGTACTTC	NA	NA	TRBJ2-7	TRBV13
CASRRTGLTGGDTQYF	TGTGCCAGCAGAAGGACAGGGCTCACCGGCGGGGATACGCAGTATTTT	TRBD1	NA	TRBJ2-3	TRBV5-4
CASSEQGITGANVLTF	TGTGCCAGCAGCGAACAGGGGATCACTGGGGCCAACGTCCTGACTTTC	TRBD1	NA	TRBJ2-6	TRBV9
CASSVDPRGVNTDTQYF	TGTGCCAGTAGTGTCGACCCCAGGGGTGTTAACACAGATACGCAGTATTTT	NA	NA	TRBJ2-3	TRBV19
CASSLRTSGGPRSTQYF	TGTGCCAGCTCACTACGGACTAGCGGGGGTCCGAGATCGACCCAGTACTTC	TRBD2	NA	TRBJ2-5	TRBV18
CATSRGGQGTNYGYTF	TGTGCCACCAGCAGGGGTGGACAGGGTACCAACTATGGCTACACCTTC	TRBD1	NA	TRBJ1-2	TRBV15
CASSRNLAGVQETQYF	TGTGCCAGCAGCCGAAACCTAGCGGGGGTCCAAGAGACCCAGTACTTC	TRBD2	NA	TRBJ2-5	TRBV5-8
CASSSREAGYTF	TGTGCCAGCAGTTCCCGAGAGGCTGGCTACACCTTC	NA	once	TRBJ1-2	TRBV6-5
CASSRNTNYGYTF	TGTGCCAGCAGTCGCAACACTAACTATGGCTACACCTTC	NA	NA	TRBJ1-2	TRBV6-2/TRBV6-3
CASSQLQGNTEAFF	TGTGCCAGCAGCCAATTACAGGGGAACACTGAAGCTTTCTTT	NA	few	TRBJ1-1	TRBV3-1/TRBV3-2
CASSSRYYTDTQYF	TGTGCCAGCAGCTCACGTTACTATACAGATACGCAGTATTTT	NA	NA	TRBJ2-3	TRBV7-2
CASSSTGTANTEAFF	TGTGCCAGCAGCTCCACCGGGACAGCGAACACTGAAGCTTTCTTT	TRBD1	once	TRBJ1-1	TRBV7-9
CASMGQMNTEAFF	TGTGCCAGCATGGGGCAGATGAACACTGAAGCTTTCTTT	NA	NA	TRBJ1-1	TRBV7-9
CASSSALTEYSNQPQHF	TGTGCCAGCAGCTCGGCCTTGACAGAATATAGCAATCAGCCCCAGCATTTT	NA	few	TRBJ1-5	TRBV7-9
CASSTWGQGGTGELFF	TGTGCCAGCAGCACTTGGGGACAGGGGGGCACCGGGGAGCTGTTTTTT	TRBD1	NA	TRBJ2-2	TRBV9
CAWSVQYGARTAQAFF	TGTGCCTGGAGTGTACAATATGGGGCCCGGACAGCCCAAGCTTTCTTT	NA	once	TRBJ1-1	TRBV30
CASSMPGANTGELFF	TGTGCCAGTAGTATGCCCGGGGCGAACACCGGGGAGCTGTTTTTT	NA	NA	TRBJ2-2	TRBV19
CASSLSPGDNEQFF	TGTGCCAGCAGCCTATCTCCGGGTGACAATGAGCAGTTCTTC	NA	few	TRBJ2-1	TRBV7-9
CSPFTEAFF	TGCAGTCCCTTCACTGAAGCTTTCTTT	NA	NA	TRBJ1-1	TRBV20-1
CASGLAGGDEKLFF	TGTGCTAGTGGTTTGGCCGGAGGGGATGAAAAACTGTTTTTT	NA	NA	TRBJ1-4	TRBV12-5
CSVRDSLYEQYF	TGCAGCGTCCGGGACAGCCTCTACGAGCAGTACTTC	TRBD1	NA	TRBJ2-7	TRBV29-1
CATSDLYYGYTF	TGTGCCACCAGTGATCTCTACTATGGCTACACCTTC	NA	NA	TRBJ1-2	TRBV24-1
CASSQGQRSSYGYTF	TGTGCCAGCAGCCAGGGACAAAGGTCTTCCTATGGCTACACCTTC	NA	NA	TRBJ1-2	TRBV5-5
CASSLLAGAREQFF	TGTGCCAGCAGCTTGCTAGCGGGGGCCCGGGAGCAGTTCTTC	TRBD2	once	TRBJ2-1	TRBV5-4
CASSVTGLNTEAFF	TGTGCCAGCAGTGTTACAGGACTGAACACTGAAGCTTTCTTT	NA	NA	TRBJ1-1	TRBV2
CASSPQGEKLFF	TGTGCCAGCAGTCCCCAGGGGGAAAAACTGTTTTTT	NA	NA	TRBJ1-4	TRBV6-5
CASSRGQGSYEQYF	TGTGCCAGCAGCCGCGGACAGGGCTCCTACGAGCAGTACTTC	TRBD1	once	TRBJ2-7	TRBV11-2
CASSSLKRGYTDTQYF	TGTGCCAGCAGCTCTTTAAAGCGGGGCTACACAGATACGCAGTATTTT	TRBD2	NA	TRBJ2-3	TRBV11-2
CASSQEVRLAGGEETQYF	TGTGCCAGCAGCCAAGAAGTTCGACTAGCGGGGGGGGAAGAGACCCAGTACTTC	TRBD2	NA	TRBJ2-5	TRBV4-2
CASSEWVSGGSGANVLTF	TGTGCCAGCAGTGAATGGGTATCCGGGGGCTCTGGGGCCAACGTCCTGACTTTC	NA	NA	TRBJ2-6	TRBV6-1
CASSFLGGSVPQHF	TGTGCCAGCAGTTTTTTAGGCGGTTCCGTGCCCCAGCATTTT	NA	NA	TRBJ1-5	TRBV6-2/TRBV6-3
CASSDWDSLNSPLHF	TGTGCCAGCAGTGATTGGGACAGCCTTAATTCACCCCTCCACTTT	TRBD1	NA	TRBJ1-6	TRBV2
CASSFVGAKYGYTF	TGTGCCAGCAGTTTTGTGGGCGCGAAGTATGGCTACACCTTC	NA	NA	TRBJ1-2	TRBV28
CAWSLKNTIYF	TGTGCCTGGAGTTTAAAAAACACCATATATTTT	NA	NA	TRBJ1-3	TRBV30